A single sample gave rise to the 5 T cell receptor beta chains below, sequenced in a study of blood T cells in healthy people across ages. It was with a sample-barcoded 5' primer and a J-beta primer mix that a second PCR of about 6 to 12 cycles was run. TCRdb ran MiXCR on the 5' RACE reads and lists one entry per CDR3 protein. In the table there are over a million distinct CDR3 sequences, about 25% of which are singletons. These data also featured in a second study, about T cells of mothers and their children.

Sequences were obtained from blood. These receptors all come from a girl aged 2 to 10 in good health.

Only a few counts were recorded for this clonotype. The J gene is TRBJ2-5, the V gene TRBV20-1; TRBD2 matches 7 bases. The J call may be wrong; the DNA end is better matched by TRBJ2-7. The CDR3 covers 13 residues. CDR1 is DFQATT and CDR2 is SNEGSKA in the germline V gene (reference sequence). CDR3 protein: CSASWDYSYEQYF. CDR3 sequence (DNA): TGCAGTGCTAGTTGGGACTACTCCTACGAGCAGTACTTC.

Turning to this clonotype: The junction does not match germline at one end; this may be a read error. The chain is built from TRBV5-1 and TRBJ1-5, with D tentatively TRBD1 (5 bases). The length of the CDR3 is 14 residues. Looked up from germline, CDR1 is SGHRS and CDR2 is YFSETQ. The CDR3 protein is CASRLGESNQPQHF. CDR3 bases: TGCGCCAGCAGGTTGGGGGAAAGCAATCAGCCCCAGCATTTT.

Only a few counts were recorded for this clonotype. The chain joins TRBV11-2 to TRBJ2-4; perhaps TRBD1 as D (5 bases). The CDR3 runs 17 residues. V lost 0 bases and J 2 bases, leaving 14 bases between the germline ends. Germline V CDR1 and CDR2: SGHAT, FQNNGV. The DNA for the CDR3 is TGTGCCAGCAGCTTAGAGGGCAGGGTATGGCCCAAAAACATTCAGTACTTC. Its protein is CASSLEGRVWPKNIQYF.

The chain carries TRBV29-1 and TRBJ2-7; TRBD2 might be the D (6 bases). CDR1 is SQVTM, CDR2 ANQGSEA, per germline. This CDR3 comprises 15 residues. V lost 7 bases and J lost 7, with 26 bases in between. The CDR3 DNA reads as TGCAGCGCCCTAGGAGGGGAACTGGATCGGGGAGAGCAGTACTTC. Protein sequence: CSALGGELDRGEQYF.

A few counts support this clonotype. The genes are TRBV6-5 and TRBJ1-1; no reliable D call. Trimming removed 5 bases at V and 2 bases at J, with 15 bases between. CDR1 and CDR2 from the germline V gene are MNHEY and SVGAGI. CDR3 size: 15 residues. CDR3 sequence (DNA): TGTGCCAGCAGTCACGGGCCAACCTCTAACACTGAAGCTTTCTTT. Its protein is CASSHGPTSNTEAFF.